This entry lists 5 T cell receptor beta chains sequenced from one sample in a study of shared clonotypes between healthy human individuals. The table came from immunoSEQ multiplex PCR; TCRdb's copy has only in-frame clones and leaves some out. The sample records almost 750,000 clones, roughly 72% being singletons. The sample comprised memory CD4+ T cells sorted from blood. The subset is: CD45RA-negative fraction. These receptors originate from a woman younger than 45 in good health.

The genes are TRBV29-1 and TRBJ2-3, with TRBD2 matching 12 bases. The CDR3 length is 15 residues. V dropped 5 bases and J dropped 0; count of bases not matched to a gene: 3. Germline CDR1 and CDR2: SQVTM and ANQGSEA. The CDR3 nucleotides read TGCAGCGTTCCTAGCGGGGGGGCTAGCACAGATACGCAGTATTTT. This codes for CSVPSGGASTDTQYF.

This clone is a singleton in its sample. The CDR3 loop reads CASSVEGHLETQYF. CDR3 coding DNA: TGTGCCAGCAGCGTAGAGGGACATCTAGAGACCCAGTACTTC. V and J are TRBV9 and TRBJ2-5, with a possible D match to TRBD1 (6 bases). This CDR3 has 14 amino acids. Per germline, CDR1 SGDLS and CDR2 YYNGEE. V dropped 0 bases and J dropped 4 bases, with 10 bases sitting between them. The variable domain in full, with the rest retrieved from reference TRBV9 and TRBJ2-5, is DSGVTQTPKHLITATGQRVTLRCSPRSGDLSVYWYQQSLDQGLQFLIQYYNGEERAKGNILERFSAQQFPDLHSELNLSSLELGDSALYFCASSVEGHLETQYFGPGTRLLVL.

The CDR3 loop is CAISFTGGMNTEAFF. CDR3 sequence (DNA): TGTGCCATCAGTTTTACAGGGGGAATGAACACTGAAGCTTTCTTT. The V and J genes are TRBV10-3 and TRBJ1-1; 8 positions match TRBD1. CDR1 and CDR2 (germline): ENHRY, SYGVKD. J was trimmed by 0 bases and V by 5 bases; bases with no gene match: 5. The CDR3 length is 15 residues.

The rearrangement links TRBV4-2 to TRBJ2-3, with TRBD2 identical over 14 bases. J lost 0 bases, V lost 3 bases, and 5 bases had no gene match. The germline gives CDR1 LGHNA, CDR2 YNFKEQ. This CDR3 region has 18 residues. Here the CDR3 reads CASSHGLAGGGSTDTQYF. The CDR3 DNA is TGTGCCAGCAGCCATGGACTAGCGGGAGGCGGAAGCACAGATACGCAGTATTTT.

The chain employs TRBV7-3 and TRBJ2-7, with a weak D call TRBD1 (8 bases). Germline CDR1 SGHTA, CDR2 FQGTGA. This CDR3 is built from 16 residues. V lost 0 bases to trimming and J lost 4 bases, with 16 bases between them. CDR3 nucleotides: TGTGCCAGCAGCTTAACGAGCGGGACAGGTAGTTACGAGCAGTACTTC. Amino acid sequence: CASSLTSGTGSYEQYF.